This passage covers 8 T cell receptor beta chains from one sample sequenced in a study of T cell responses to AZD1222 COVID-19 vaccine. Some clones are missing from TCRdb's copy, which holds only in-frame ones; the method was immunoSEQ multiplex PCR. Altogether 90,000 to 110,000 clones are present, 91% being singletons, with the ten largest covering around 7%. The source was peripheral blood, collected on day 0 of AZD1222 vaccination. The source is an adult in good health.

The rearrangement links TRBV11-2 to TRBJ1-2; the D is unclear. In germline, CDR1 is SGHAT, CDR2 FQNNGV. This CDR3 has 17 amino acids. V dropped 4 bases and J dropped 5 bases, with 23 bases sitting between them. The CDR3 loop is CASSSGDAVGSKYGYTF. DNA of the CDR3: TGTGCCAGCAGCTCGGGTGATGCAGTAGGAAGCAAATATGGCTACACCTTC.

This chain uses TRBV6-6 with TRBJ1-2; no reliable D call. Germline CDR1 is MNHNY and CDR2 is SVGAGI (reference sequence). Trimming left V 4 bases short and J 1 base short, with 4 bases between. The CDR3 has 12 residues. The DNA of the CDR3 is TGTGCCAGCAGTTTCGATAACTATGGCTACACCTTC. Its protein is CASSFDNYGYTF.

V is TRBV7-8 and J is TRBJ1-5, with D uncertain. Trimming cost V 5 bases and J 1 base, with 6 bases left between them. Germline V gene data show CDR1 as SGHVS and CDR2 as FQNEAQ. This CDR3 is built from 13 residues. The chain's CDR3 is CASSPGSNQPQHF. The CDR3 coding sequence is TGTGCCAGCAGCCCGGGGAGCAATCAGCCCCAGCATTTT.

The chain recombines TRBV18 with TRBJ1-6, with unresolved D. CDR3 length: 13 amino acids. The germline CDR1 and CDR2 sequences are KGHSH and LQKENI. V was clipped by 1 base and J by 7 bases, with 5 bases between them. The CDR3 is CASSPLGNSPLHF. CDR3 in DNA: TGTGCCAGCTCACCACTGGGGAATTCACCCCTCCACTTT.

The chain couples TRBV19 to TRBJ1-1; no firm D call. CDR3 size: 14 residues. The V gene's germline CDR1 is LNHDA and CDR2 SQIVND (reference sequence). V was clipped by 7 bases and J by 3 bases, with 15 bases between them. The CDR3 nucleotides read TGTGCCAGTACTGTGGGAGACCCCGACACTGAAGCTTTCTTT. Translation gives CASTVGDPDTEAFF.

The chain couples TRBV7-2 to TRBJ1-2; TRBD1 might be the D (6 bases). Germline CDR1 reads SGHTA; CDR2 reads FQGNSA. V lost 3 bases and J lost 4, with 15 bases in between. The CDR3 consists of 15 residues. CDR3 protein: CASSFTGRGGYGYTF. DNA of the CDR3: TGTGCCAGCAGCTTCACAGGGCGGGGTGGCTATGGCTACACCTTC.

The DNA of the CDR3 is TGTGCCAGTAGTATAGCGGGACCTACTAACTATGGCTACACCTTC. It specifies CASSIAGPTNYGYTF. The V and J genes are TRBV19 and TRBJ1-2; possibly TRBD1 for D (5 bases). Germline V CDR1 and CDR2: LNHDA, SQIVND (reference sequence). V lost 1 base, J lost 0 bases, and 9 bases lay in between. The CDR3 is 15 amino acids.

This rearrangement joins TRBV6-6 to TRBJ1-2; tentative D call: TRBD1 (6 bases). The ends were cut back, 7 bases at V and 2 bases at J, with 20 bases in the middle. There are 16 residues in the CDR3. Germline CDR1 MNHNY, CDR2 SVGAGI (reference sequence). CDR3 residues: CASTLRGKQGNYGYTF. The CDR3 DNA sequence: TGTGCCAGCACCCTAAGGGGGAAACAGGGCAACTATGGCTACACCTTC.